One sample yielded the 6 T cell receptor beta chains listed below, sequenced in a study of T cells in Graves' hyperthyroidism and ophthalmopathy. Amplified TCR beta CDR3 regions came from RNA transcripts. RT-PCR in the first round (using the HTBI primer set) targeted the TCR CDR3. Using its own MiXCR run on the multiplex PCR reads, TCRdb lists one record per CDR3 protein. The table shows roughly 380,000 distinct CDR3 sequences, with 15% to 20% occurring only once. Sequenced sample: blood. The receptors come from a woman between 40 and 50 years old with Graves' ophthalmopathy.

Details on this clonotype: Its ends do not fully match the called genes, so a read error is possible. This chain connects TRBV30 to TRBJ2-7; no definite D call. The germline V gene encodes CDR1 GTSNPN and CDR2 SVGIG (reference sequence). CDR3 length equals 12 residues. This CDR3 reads CAWSVGWYEQCF. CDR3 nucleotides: TGTGCCTGGAGTGTAGGGTGGTACGAGCAGTGCTTC.

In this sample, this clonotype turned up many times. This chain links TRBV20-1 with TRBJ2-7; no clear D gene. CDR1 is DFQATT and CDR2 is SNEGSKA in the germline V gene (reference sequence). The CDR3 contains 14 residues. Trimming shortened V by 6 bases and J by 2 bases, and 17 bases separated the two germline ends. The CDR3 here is CSARPRNSPYEQYF. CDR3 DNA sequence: TGCAGTGCCCGACCCCGGAACAGCCCCTACGAGCAGTACTTC.

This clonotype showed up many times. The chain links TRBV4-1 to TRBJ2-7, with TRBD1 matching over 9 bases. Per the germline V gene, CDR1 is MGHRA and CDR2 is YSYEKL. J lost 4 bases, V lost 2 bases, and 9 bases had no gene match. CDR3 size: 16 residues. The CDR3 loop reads CASSQIPTGGAYEQYF. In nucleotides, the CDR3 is TGCGCCAGCAGCCAAATCCCGACAGGGGGGGCGTACGAGCAGTACTTC.

As DNA, the CDR3 is TGTGCCAGCAGCCCACCGACAGGGGTGGAGACTGAAGCTTTCTTT. Translating it yields CASSPPTGVETEAFF. This chain joins TRBV7-9 and TRBJ1-1; 8 positions match TRBD1. The CDR3 loop spans 15 amino acids. The V and J ends lost 5 bases and 5 bases, in that order; junction bases with no gene match: 10. Germline lookup yields CDR1 SEHNR and CDR2 FQNEAQ (reference sequence).

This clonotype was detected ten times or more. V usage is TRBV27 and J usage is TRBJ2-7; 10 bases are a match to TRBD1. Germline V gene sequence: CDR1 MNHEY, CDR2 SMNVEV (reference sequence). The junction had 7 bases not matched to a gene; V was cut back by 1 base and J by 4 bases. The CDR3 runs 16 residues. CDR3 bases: TGTGCCAGCAGTTTATTACCCGGGACAGGGGATTACGAGCAGTACTTC. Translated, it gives CASSLLPGTGDYEQYF.

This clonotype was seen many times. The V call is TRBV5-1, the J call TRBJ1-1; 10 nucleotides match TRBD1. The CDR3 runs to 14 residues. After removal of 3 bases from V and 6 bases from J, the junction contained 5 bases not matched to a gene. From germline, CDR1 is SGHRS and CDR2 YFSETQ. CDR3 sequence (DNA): TGCGCCAGCAGCTCGGGACAGGGGCTCTCTGAAGCTTTCTTT. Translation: CASSSGQGLSEAFF.